Listed here is a single TCR beta chain. Its antigen is currently unknown. The data originate from a study of cytomegalovirus exposure and HLA in healthy donors. Germline V gives CDR1 SNHLY, CDR2 FYNNEI. The V gene end was trimmed by 6 bases and the J gene end by 3 bases; junction bases not matched to a gene: 8. This CDR3 comprises 14 residues. Study results and limitations: A later analysis found most CMV-associated TCR beta chains apparently HLA-restricted. When analyzed later, the rates of TCR association showed variation by HLA locus, with DRB1 the most and HLA-C the fewest. Relative to equally common others, HLA-associated TCR beta chains showed greater clonal expansion in a later analysis.

The PCR contained 60 Vbeta and 13 Jbeta primers. Libraries were prepared by immunoSEQ multiplex PCR; TCRdb keeps only in-frame clonotypes and omits some of them. The data show fewer than 250,000 clones, with 70% to 90% seen just once and approximately 2.9% held by the top ten. The TCR was taken from a young man in good health and CMV-seronegative. Sample: PBMCs. This chain joins TRBV2 and TRBJ2-7; 7 nucleotides match TRBD1. In DNA form, the CDR3 reads TGTGCCAGCAGCTATTCGGGACAGATCTACGAGCAGTACTTC. Translation: CASSYSGQIYEQYF.